The 26 T cell receptor beta chains below all came from one sample that was sequenced in a study of monozygotic twins with inflammatory bowel disease. Reprocessing the 5' RACE reads, TCRdb reports a single entry for every CDR3 protein and omits DNA. Its clone listing holds under 200,000 distinct CDR3 sequences. The specimen was blood. The receptors derive from a human donor with ulcerative colitis or Crohn's disease, or a healthy co-twin of an affected twin (not recorded which).

CDR3 loop: CASSKRDRHTEAFF. The chain joins TRBV6-1 to TRBJ1-1; TCRdb selects TRBD1, and the lack of DNA leaves this call unchecked. The germline V gene encodes CDR1 MNHNS and CDR2 SASEGT. This CDR3 is built from 14 residues.

The genes are TRBV7-2 and TRBJ2-7; absent DNA, TCRdb's TRBD1 call cannot be checked. CDR1 and CDR2 from the germline V gene are SGHTA and FQGNSA. This CDR3 region has 15 residues. The CDR3: CASSLGRTAAYEQYF.

The genes are TRBV7-2 and TRBJ1-1. This CDR3 is 15 amino acids long. CDR1 SGHTA and CDR2 FQGNSA come from the germline V gene. CDR3 in amino acids: CASSLEGDMNTEAFF.

The V and J genes are TRBV2 and TRBJ2-3; TCRdb proposes TRBD2, but this gene call is untestable without DNA. Germline lookup yields CDR1 SNHLY and CDR2 FYNNEI. The CDR3 sequence is 16 residues long. The CDR3 is CASSEAGGRFMDTQYF.

The chain employs TRBV20-1 and TRBJ2-1; the D call from TCRdb, TRBD2, cannot be confirmed without DNA. The CDR3 runs to 15 residues. Per the germline V gene, CDR1 is DFQATT and CDR2 is SNEGSKA (reference sequence). The CDR3 sequence is CSASGKREKEGEQFF.

J is TRBJ2-1 and V is TRBV20-1; absent DNA, TCRdb's TRBD2 call cannot be checked. In germline, CDR1 is DFQATT, CDR2 SNEGSKA (reference sequence). CDR3 length: 18 amino acids. The CDR3 loop is CSARDPRETSGVYNEQFF.

J is TRBJ2-2 and V is TRBV7-3. Germline V gene sequence: CDR1 SGHTA, CDR2 FQGTGA. The CDR3 spans 16 residues. This CDR3 is CTSSFRFGENTGELFF.

This chain joins TRBV9 and TRBJ1-5. Germline CDR1 is SGDLS and CDR2 is YYNGEE. The CDR3 is 14 residues long. The CDR3 reads CASSFADSNQPQHF.

This chain joins TRBV18 and TRBJ1-1; TCRdb calls TRBD1, which cannot be checked without DNA. The CDR3 covers 15 residues. In germline, CDR1 is KGHSH, CDR2 LQKENI. The CDR3 loop is CASSPSGSADTEAFF. Full variable domain (missing parts from reference TRBV18 and TRBJ1-1): NAGVMQNPRHLVRRRGQEARLRCSPMKGHSHVYWYRQLPEEGLKFMVYLQKENIIDESGMPKERFSAEFPKEGPSILRIQQVVRGDSAAYFCASSPSGSADTEAFFGQGTRLTVV.

This chain joins TRBV5-1 and TRBJ2-2; TCRdb picks TRBD1, but there is no DNA to check that call. The CDR3 is 15 amino acids. From germline, CDR1 is SGHRS and CDR2 YFSETQ. The CDR3 reads CASSSSTGDTGELFF.

The chain links TRBV20-1 to TRBJ2-3; no DNA is available, so the TRBD1 call from TCRdb remains unchecked. This CDR3 spans 17 amino acids. Germline V gene sequence: CDR1 DFQATT, CDR2 SNEGSKA (reference sequence). The CDR3 is CSARDPRGQGQADTQYF.

The chain has TRBV9 and TRBJ1-2; TCRdb selects TRBD1, and the lack of DNA leaves this call unchecked. The germline gives CDR1 SGDLS, CDR2 YYNGEE. The CDR3 length is 15 residues. CDR3 protein: CASSPAGSANYGYTF. The full variable domain, with the rest looked up from reference TRBV9 and TRBJ1-2, is DSGVTQTPKHLITATGQRVTLRCSPRSGDLSVYWYQQSLDQGLQFLIQYYNGEERAKGNILERFSAQQFPDLHSELNLSSLELGDSALYFCASSPAGSANYGYTFGSGTRLTVV.

The CDR3 reads CASSVATRLGAGGEETQYF. The chain carries TRBV9 and TRBJ2-5; the D call from TCRdb, TRBD2, cannot be confirmed without DNA. Germline CDR1 SGDLS, CDR2 YYNGEE. This CDR3 has 19 amino acids.

The chain carries TRBV20-1 and TRBJ1-2; TCRdb proposes TRBD1, but this gene call is untestable without DNA. The CDR3 has 14 amino acids. Germline values: CDR1 DFQATT, CDR2 SNEGSKA (reference sequence). CDR3 in amino acids: CSATRTGGRYGYTF.

This chain links TRBV29-1 with TRBJ2-5; TCRdb proposes TRBD1, but this gene call is untestable without DNA. The CDR3 spans 14 residues. Germline V CDR1 and CDR2: SQVTM, ANQGSEA. CDR3 in amino acids: CSVEGGQGGETQYF.

This chain connects TRBV12-5 to TRBJ1-4. The germline gives CDR1 LGHNT, CDR2 FRNRAP. The CDR3 length is 12 residues. CDR3 sequence reads: CASGLTNEKLFF.

This chain uses TRBV6-1 with TRBJ1-1. Germline V gene lookup returns CDR1 MNHNS and CDR2 SASEGT. This CDR3 spans 14 amino acids. The CDR3 loop reads CASSEATEFTEAFF.

The gene calls are TRBV5-6 and TRBJ2-4. Germline CDR1 reads SGHDT; CDR2 reads YYEEEE. This CDR3 is built from 12 residues. The CDR3 is CASSLVAGIQYF.

The V gene is TRBV11-2, the J gene TRBJ1-1. The CDR3 loop spans 13 amino acids. Germline-derived CDR1 and CDR2 are SGHAT and FQNNGV. The chain's CDR3 is CASSLVRRSEAFF.

The chain recombines TRBV20-1 with TRBJ2-5; TCRdb outputs TRBD2, but without DNA this stays unchecked. The germline CDR1 and CDR2 sequences are DFQATT and SNEGSKA (reference sequence). The CDR3 loop spans 14 amino acids. This CDR3 reads CSAYKRGGGQTQYF.

The chain employs TRBV5-1 and TRBJ1-1. The germline V gene encodes CDR1 SGHRS and CDR2 YFSETQ. The CDR3 has 14 residues. CDR3 region: CASSLARMNTEAFF. Drawing the rest from reference TRBV5-1 and TRBJ1-1, the complete variable domain is KAGVTQTPRYLIKTRGQQVTLSCSPISGHRSVSWYQQTPGQGLQFLFEYFSETQRNKGNFPGRFSGRQFSNSRSEMNVSTLELGDSALYLCASSLARMNTEAFFGQGTRLTVV.

The chain has TRBV28 and TRBJ1-3; TCRdb's D call, TRBD1, is unchecked because there is no DNA. This CDR3 is 14 amino acids long. The germline V gene has CDR1 MDHEN and CDR2 SYDVKM. The CDR3 sequence: CASSSTGQGNTIYF. The variable domain in full, with the rest retrieved from reference TRBV28 and TRBJ1-3, is DVKVTQSSRYLVKRTGEKVFLECVQDMDHENMFWYRQDPGLGLRLIYFSYDVKMKEKGDIPEGYSVSREKKERFSLILESASTNQTSMYLCASSSTGQGNTIYFGEGSWLTVV.

This chain joins TRBV12-3 or TRBV12-4 and TRBJ2-2; TCRdb indicates TRBD2, and absent DNA this call remains unverified. The CDR3 totals 13 residues. The CDR3 is CASSLGGDGELFF.

This CDR3 reads CSARDIIAQGRAFF. The chain recombines TRBV20-1 with TRBJ1-1; absent DNA, TCRdb's TRBD1 call cannot be checked. In germline, CDR1 is DFQATT, CDR2 SNEGSKA (reference sequence). The CDR3 is made up of 14 amino acids.

The V and J genes are TRBV7-2 and TRBJ2-7. This CDR3 is built from 15 residues. Germline V gives CDR1 SGHTA, CDR2 FQGNSA. Here the CDR3 reads CASSLGGQISYEQYF.

The rearrangement joins TRBV7-1 to TRBJ2-1; TCRdb's D gene call, TRBD2, goes unchecked for lack of DNA. TRBV7-1 is reported as an ORF; its role is uncertain. The length of the CDR3 is 22 residues. The CDR3 spells CASSSEPPGLAGGKSSYNEQFF.